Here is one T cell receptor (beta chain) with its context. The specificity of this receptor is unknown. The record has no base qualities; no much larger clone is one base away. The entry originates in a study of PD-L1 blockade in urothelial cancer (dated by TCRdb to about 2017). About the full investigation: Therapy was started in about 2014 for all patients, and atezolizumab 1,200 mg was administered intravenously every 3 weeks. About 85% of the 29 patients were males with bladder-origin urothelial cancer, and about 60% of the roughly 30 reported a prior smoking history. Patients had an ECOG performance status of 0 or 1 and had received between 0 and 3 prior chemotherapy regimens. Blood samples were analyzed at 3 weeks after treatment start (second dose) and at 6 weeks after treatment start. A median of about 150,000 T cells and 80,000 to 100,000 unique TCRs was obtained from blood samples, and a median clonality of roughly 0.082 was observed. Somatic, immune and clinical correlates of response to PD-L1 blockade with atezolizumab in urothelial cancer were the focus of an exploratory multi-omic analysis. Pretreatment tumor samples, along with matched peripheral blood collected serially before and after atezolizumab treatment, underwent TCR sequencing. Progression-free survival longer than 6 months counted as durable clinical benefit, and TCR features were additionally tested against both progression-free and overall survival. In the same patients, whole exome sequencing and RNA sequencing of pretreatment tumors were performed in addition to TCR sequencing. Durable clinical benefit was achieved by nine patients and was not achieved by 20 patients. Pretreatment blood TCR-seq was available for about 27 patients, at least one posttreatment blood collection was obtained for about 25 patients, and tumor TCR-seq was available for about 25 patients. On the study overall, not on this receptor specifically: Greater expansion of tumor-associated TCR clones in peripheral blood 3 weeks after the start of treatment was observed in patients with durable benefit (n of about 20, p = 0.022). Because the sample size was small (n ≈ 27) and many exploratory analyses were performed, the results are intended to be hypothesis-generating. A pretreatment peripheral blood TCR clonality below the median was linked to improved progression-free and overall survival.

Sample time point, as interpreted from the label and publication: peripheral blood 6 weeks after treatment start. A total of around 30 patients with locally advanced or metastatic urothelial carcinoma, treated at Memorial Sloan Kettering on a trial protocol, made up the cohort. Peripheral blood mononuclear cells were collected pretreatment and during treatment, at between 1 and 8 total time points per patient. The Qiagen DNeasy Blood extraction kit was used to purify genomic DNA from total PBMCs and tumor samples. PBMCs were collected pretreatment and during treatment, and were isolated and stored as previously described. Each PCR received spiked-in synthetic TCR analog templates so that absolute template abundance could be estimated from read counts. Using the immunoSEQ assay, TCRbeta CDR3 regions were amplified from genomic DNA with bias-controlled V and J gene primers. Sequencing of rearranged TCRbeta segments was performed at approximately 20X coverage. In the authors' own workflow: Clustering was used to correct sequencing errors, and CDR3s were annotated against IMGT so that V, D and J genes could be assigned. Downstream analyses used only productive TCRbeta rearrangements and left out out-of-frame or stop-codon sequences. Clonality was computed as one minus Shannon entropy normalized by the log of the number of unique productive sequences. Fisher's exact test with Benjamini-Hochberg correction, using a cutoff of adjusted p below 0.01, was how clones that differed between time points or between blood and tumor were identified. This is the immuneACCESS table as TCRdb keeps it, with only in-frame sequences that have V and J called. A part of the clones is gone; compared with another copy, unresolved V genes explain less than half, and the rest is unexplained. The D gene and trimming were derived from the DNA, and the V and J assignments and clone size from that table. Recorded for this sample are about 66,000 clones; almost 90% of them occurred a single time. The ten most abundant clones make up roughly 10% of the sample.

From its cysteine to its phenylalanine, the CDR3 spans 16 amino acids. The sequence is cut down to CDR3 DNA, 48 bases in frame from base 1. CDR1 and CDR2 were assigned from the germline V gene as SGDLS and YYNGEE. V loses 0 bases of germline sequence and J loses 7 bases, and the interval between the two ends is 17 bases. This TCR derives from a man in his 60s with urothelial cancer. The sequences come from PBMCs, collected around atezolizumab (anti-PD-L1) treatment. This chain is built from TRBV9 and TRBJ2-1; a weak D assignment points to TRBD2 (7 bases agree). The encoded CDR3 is CASSVVGGGLMNEQFF. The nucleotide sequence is TGTGCCAGCAGCGTAGTAGGGGGAGGGCTAATGAATGAGCAGTTCTTC.